The 16 T cell receptor beta chains listed next were all sequenced from one sample in a study of CD8 T cells in ankylosing spondylitis. TCRdb independently ran MiXCR on the 5' RACE reads; one entry per CDR3 protein. The profile shows fewer than 250,000 distinct CDR3 sequences, roughly a tenth of them singletons. The sample consisted of blood, either unsorted or a sorted T cell fraction (not recorded which). Receptor source: a male donor with ankylosing spondylitis or in good health (not recorded which).

This clonotype was picked up many times. The rearrangement joins TRBV12-3 or TRBV12-4 to TRBJ2-7; the D gene is possibly TRBD1 (6 bases). Trimming shortened V by 4 bases and J by 3 bases, and 16 bases separated the two germline ends. The CDR3 totals 15 residues. The CDR3 spells CASSSITGHYYEQYF. DNA for the CDR3: TGTGCCAGCAGTTCGATAACGGGACATTACTACGAGCAGTACTTC.

This clonotype has ten or more counts. J is TRBJ2-3 and V is TRBV5-1; TRBD2 matches 11 bases. V gave up 4 bases and J gave up 2 bases; unmatched junction bases: 9. Germline CDR1 SGHRS, CDR2 YFSETQ. This CDR3 is 17 amino acids long. CDR3 DNA sequence: TGCGCCAGCAGCCCGTCCGGGACTAGCGGATTCACAGATACGCAGTATTTT. Encoded protein: CASSPSGTSGFTDTQYF.

This clonotype was observed many times. The chain recombines TRBV2 with TRBJ2-1; 13 nucleotides match TRBD2. The CDR3 sequence is 15 residues long. V was clipped by 8 bases and J by 4 bases; unmatched bases: 5. In germline, CDR1 is SNHLY, CDR2 FYNNEI. CDR3 in amino acids: CASELAGGTYNEQFF. In DNA, the CDR3 is TGTGCCAGCGAACTAGCGGGGGGGACTTACAATGAGCAGTTCTTC.

This clonotype was seen a handful of times. The V gene is TRBV27, the J gene TRBJ2-5, with D perhaps TRBD1 (8 bases). The CDR3 has 17 residues. CDR1 MNHEY and CDR2 SMNVEV come from the germline V gene (reference sequence). The V end was cut by 5 bases, the J end by 2 bases, with 21 bases between. Here the CDR3 reads CASSQSGTGRGQETQYF. CDR3 nucleotides: TGTGCCAGCAGTCAAAGCGGGACAGGCCGAGGGCAAGAGACCCAGTACTTC.

This clonotype has ten or more counts. The chain joins TRBV18 to TRBJ2-1, with D perhaps TRBD2 (6 bases). Trimming took 3 bases from V and 10 from J, leaving 10 bases between them. Germline-derived CDR1 and CDR2 are KGHSH and LQKENI. CDR3 length: 12 amino acids. DNA for the CDR3: TGTGCCAGCTCACCGGGACTTGGGGAGCAGTTCTTC. Translation: CASSPGLGEQFF.

In regard to this clonotype: A much larger clone differs from this one at a single base, so this may be a read error. V is TRBV7-8 and J is TRBJ1-5; D remains ambiguous. The CDR3 has 16 amino acids. CDR1 and CDR2 from the germline V gene are SGHVS and FQNEAQ. DNA of the CDR3: TGTACCAGCAGCTTATCGTCCGTGGGTGGCAATCAGCCCCAGCATTTT. Translating it yields CTSSLSSVGGNQPQHF.

This clonotype showed up just a few times. The V and J genes are TRBV30 and TRBJ1-2; the D is unclear. CDR1 GTSNPN and CDR2 SVGIG come from the germline V gene (reference sequence). The CDR3 is made up of 14 amino acids. The ends were cut back, 4 bases at V and 1 base at J, with 13 bases in the middle. The CDR3: CAWIRGRLNYGYTF. In DNA form, the CDR3 reads TGTGCCTGGATCCGAGGAAGACTTAACTATGGCTACACCTTC. Full variable domain (remainder filled in from reference TRBV30 and TRBJ1-2): SQTIHQWPATLVQPVGSPLSLECTVEGTSNPNLYWYRQAAGRGLQLLFYSVGIGQISSEVPQNLSASRPQDRQFILSSKKLLLSDSGFYLCAWIRGRLNYGYTFGSGTRLTVV.

The chain is built from TRBV19 and TRBJ1-5; D is unresolved. Germline-derived CDR1 and CDR2 are LNHDA and SQIVND (reference sequence). The length of the CDR3 is 13 residues. Between the trimmed V and J ends, which lost 3 bases and 7 bases, there was a span of 10 bases. The CDR3: CASSIGEGQPQHF. The CDR3 nucleotides are TGTGCCAGTAGTATCGGGGAAGGGCAGCCCCAGCATTTT.

This clonotype has ten or more counts. The V call is TRBV11-3, the J call TRBJ2-5; perhaps TRBD1 as D (6 bases). Germline-derived CDR1 and CDR2 are SGHNT and YENEEA. This CDR3 comprises 15 residues. V was trimmed by 0 bases and J by 5 bases, leaving 13 bases between them. The DNA of the CDR3 is TGTGCCAGCAGCTTAGATGGGGGCTCGGAGGAGACCCAGTACTTC. Translating it yields CASSLDGGSEETQYF.

This clonotype has a count of ten or more. V gene TRBV13 combines with J gene TRBJ2-3; 14 bases line up with TRBD2. The germline gives CDR1 PRHDT, CDR2 FYEKMQ (reference sequence). V lost 4 bases and J lost 2; bases outside the gene matches: 5. This CDR3 spans 17 amino acids. The CDR3 DNA follows: TGTGCCAGCAGCTCCTGGACTAGCGGGGGGAACACAGATACGCAGTATTTT. It codes for CASSSWTSGGNTDTQYF.

This clonotype was recorded at least ten times. This sequence joins TRBV3-1 and TRBJ1-5; D gene ambiguous. The V gene's germline CDR1 is LGHDT and CDR2 YNNKEL (reference sequence). Trimming stripped 0 bases from V and 9 bases from J, with 12 bases between. The CDR3 length is 14 residues. This CDR3 reads CASSQEGRSGPQHF. CDR3 DNA sequence: TGTGCCAGCAGCCAAGAGGGTCGATCAGGGCCCCAGCATTTT.

This clonotype was seen repeatedly, ten times or more. This chain uses TRBV20-1 with TRBJ1-4, with D possibly TRBD1 on 6 matching bases. This CDR3 is built from 16 residues. Germline values: CDR1 DFQATT, CDR2 SNEGSKA (reference sequence). Trimming shortened V by 5 bases and J by 8 bases, and 24 bases separated the two germline ends. DNA for the CDR3: TGCAGTGCTGGAGGTGCGGGGGCCCGGAGTTTGGAAAAACTGTTTTTT. It yields the protein CSAGGAGARSLEKLFF.

This clonotype showed up many times. The chain's CDR3 is CSGGFRDAQYF. DNA for the CDR3: TGCAGTGGTGGATTCCGGGACGCCCAGTACTTC. The chain links TRBV20-1 to TRBJ2-5; either TRBD1 or TRBD2 may fit D (5 bases each). The CDR3 runs to 11 residues. Germline V lookup: CDR1 DFQATT, CDR2 SNEGSKA (reference sequence). The V end lost 7 bases, the J end lost 9 bases, and 15 bases lay between the germline ends.

Notes on this clonotype: This may be a read error, as it is one base from a much larger clone. The CDR3 sequence is CASSITAGEQCF. The CDR3, as DNA: TGCGCCAGCAGTATAACGGCAGGCGAGCAGTGCTTC. V usage is TRBV5-1 and J usage is TRBJ2-7; D remains ambiguous. The CDR3 is 12 amino acids. Looked up from germline, CDR1 is SGHRS and CDR2 is YFSETQ.

In this sample, this clonotype turned up many times. This chain uses TRBV5-1 with TRBJ2-4; TRBD1 agrees at 7 bases. The CDR3 spans 17 residues. The V gene end was trimmed by 4 bases and the J gene end by 0 bases; junction bases not matched to a gene: 10. CDR1 SGHRS and CDR2 YFSETQ come from the germline V gene. The CDR3, as DNA: TGCGCCAGCAGCCCCCACGACACAGGGGTAGCCAAAAACATTCAGTACTTC. Translating gives CASSPHDTGVAKNIQYF.

The sample holds many counts of this clonotype. The rearrangement joins TRBV7-2 to TRBJ1-4; a possible D gene is TRBD1 (5 bases). V shed 0 bases and J shed 5 bases, with 7 bases lying between them. CDR3 length equals 14 residues. The germline V gene has CDR1 SGHTA and CDR2 FQGNSA. CDR3 protein: CASSLARGNEKLFF. As DNA, the CDR3 is TGTGCCAGCAGCTTAGCTCGGGGGAATGAAAAACTGTTTTTT. Full variable domain (rest looked up from reference TRBV7-2 and TRBJ1-4): GAGVSQSPSNKVTEKGKDVELRCDPISGHTALYWYRQSLGQGLEFLIYFQGNSAPDKSGLPSDRFSAERTGGSVSTLTIQRTQQEDSAVYLCASSLARGNEKLFFGSGTQLSVL.